This T cell receptor beta chain came from a study of T cells in Graves' hyperthyroidism and ophthalmopathy. Broader study findings: A model built on 13 V-J features separated ophthalmopathy from stable hyperthyroidism. The majority of expanded thyroid clonotypes above 0.001 also appeared in blood.

Exclusions: uncontrolled infection, other autoimmune disease, pregnancy, lactation. Used for diagnoses were clinical symptoms, serum thyroxine and TRAb, thyroid ultrasound and orbital computed tomography. TCR beta CDR3 sequences were amplified from RNA transcripts. During a first-round RT-PCR of the TCR CDR3, the HTBI primer set was used. TCRdb fed the multiplex PCR reads into MiXCR, producing one record per CDR3 protein. The data contain around 600,000 distinct CDR3 sequences, approximately 14% of them singletons. This clonotype was counted ten times or more. Its antigen is not known. The CDR3 loop spans 13 amino acids. CDR1 and CDR2 (germline): SGHTA, FQGTGA. Trimming pared 2 bases from V and 4 bases from J, leaving 8 bases between.

The receptor comes from a woman between 50 and 59 years old with Graves' ophthalmopathy. The rearrangement uses TRBV7-3 and TRBJ1-1; D is unresolved. The sample comprised blood. The CDR3, as DNA: TGTGCCAGCAGCTTAGTCCGAGCCACTGAAGCTTTCTTT. Translated: CASSLVRATEAFF. Combining the CDR3 with reference TRBV7-3 and TRBJ1-1 gives the whole variable domain GAGVSQTPSNKVTEKGKYVELRCDPISGHTALYWYRQSLGQGPEFLIYFQGTGAADDSGLPNDRFFAVRPEGSVSTLKIQRTERGDSAVYLCASSLVRATEAFFGQGTRLTVV.